These 14 T cell receptor beta chains share one sample of origin, sequenced in a study of human T cells and chemical hapten exposure. TCRdb re-derived calls from the RACE reads in MiXCR, one entry per CDR3 protein. Of 99,000 or so distinct CDR3 sequences detected, less than 45% appear once; the ten largest clones hold around 2.5%. The time point denotes: patch test 3, about 24 weeks after DPC sensitization. Treatment given: therapeutic diphenylcyclopropenone sensitization with weekly scalp DPC. The starting material was whole blood, obtained in connection with sensitization to the hapten diphenylcyclopropenone (DPC). These receptors came from a man in his forties or fifties with alopecia areata. Some clones in this sample may be carry-over from other donors' samples.

Only a few counts were recorded for this clonotype. V gene TRBV28 combines with J gene TRBJ2-3; D possibly corresponds to TRBD2 (6 bases). CDR3 length: 12 residues. Trimming took 6 bases from V and 3 from J, leaving 7 bases between them. CDR1 and CDR2 from the germline V gene are MDHEN and SYDVKM. The CDR3 here is CASRGRTDTQYF. The CDR3, as DNA: TGTGCCAGCAGGGGGAGGACAGATACGCAGTATTTT.

This clonotype showed up just a few times. The chain joins TRBV21-1 to TRBJ2-7; the tabulated D call, TRBD2, remains unverified against the DNA. TRBV21-1 represents a pseudogene. This CDR3 is 12 amino acids long. DNA for the CDR3: TGTGCCAGCCAAAAGAGGGTCTACGAGCAGTACGTC. Translating it yields CASQKRVYEQYV.

This clonotype was observed a handful of times. This rearrangement joins TRBV5-1 to TRBJ1-1, with D hard to call. Germline V gives CDR1 SGHRS, CDR2 YFSETQ. V lost 7 bases and J 0 bases, leaving 13 bases between the germline ends. The CDR3 sequence is 14 residues long. The CDR3 DNA reads TGCGCCAGCTGGAGAGATAGGTTGAACACTGAAGCTTTCTTT. This gives the protein CASWRDRLNTEAFF.

This clonotype was counted only a few times. The chain carries TRBV20-1 and TRBJ2-3; 7 bases are a match to TRBD1. With V trimmed by 0 bases and J by 4 bases, 7 bases remained unmatched. CDR3 length equals 15 residues. Germline V gene lookup returns CDR1 DFQATT and CDR2 SNEGSKA (reference sequence). The CDR3 DNA is TGCAGTGCTAGAGACGGGACAGAAATTGCAGATACGCAGTATTTT. This codes for CSARDGTEIADTQYF.

This chain uses TRBV7-9 with TRBJ2-7; D is possibly TRBD2 (5 bases). The germline gives CDR1 SEHNR, CDR2 FQNEAQ (reference sequence). The CDR3 covers 13 residues. Trimming shortened V by 0 bases and J by 8 bases, and 11 bases separated the two germline ends. The DNA of the CDR3 is TGTGCCAGCAGCTTAGCGGGAGTTGATCAGCAGTACGTC. Its translation is CASSLAGVDQQYV.

This clonotype was recorded a few times. The chain couples TRBV7-9 to TRBJ1-6; D is unclear. V gave up 1 base and J gave up 12 bases, with 10 bases separating them. CDR1 SEHNR and CDR2 FQNEAQ come from the germline V gene (reference sequence). This CDR3 contains 13 residues. The CDR3 spells CASSLEELLPLHF. The CDR3 bases are TGTGCCAGCAGCTTAGAAGAACTATTACCCCTCCACTTT.

This clonotype was picked up one time. V is TRBV28 and J is TRBJ1-1; D not certain. The CDR3 runs to 12 residues. With 4 bases removed from V and 3 bases from J, the gap between germline ends came to 6 bases. The germline V gene encodes CDR1 MDHEN and CDR2 SYDVKM. In nucleotides, the CDR3 is TGTGCCAGCAGTTCCACCTACACTGAAGCTTTCTTT. Its translation is CASSSTYTEAFF.

The J gene is TRBJ2-5, the V gene TRBV9; 9 bases line up with TRBD2. Germline CDR1 reads SGDLS; CDR2 reads YYNGEE. The CDR3 contains 15 residues. V lost 3 bases, J lost 1 base, and 4 bases stayed unmatched. The CDR3 DNA follows: TGTGCCAGCAGCGCCGGGACTAGCAGCCAAGAGACCCAGTACTTC. Translating gives CASSAGTSSQETQYF.

This clonotype was detected a few times. V is TRBV6-2 or TRBV6-3 and J is TRBJ1-5; 8 bases are shared with TRBD1. J was trimmed by 3 bases and V by 7 bases; bases with no gene match: 5. The length of the CDR3 is 14 residues. CDR1 and CDR2 (germline): MNHEY, SVGEGT. The CDR3 coding sequence is TGTGCCAGCACCGGACAGGGTCCCAATCAGCCCCAGCATTTT. Translation: CASTGQGPNQPQHF.

This clonotype came up a few times. The rearrangement links TRBV7-8 to TRBJ2-3, with D possibly matching TRBD2 (6 bases). The CDR3 sequence is 18 residues long. Per germline, CDR1 SGHVS and CDR2 FQNEAQ. Trimming stripped 1 base from V and 0 bases from J, with 17 bases between. The CDR3 loop is CASSLGLPGRTSTDTQYF. In DNA, the CDR3 is TGTGCCAGCAGCTTAGGTCTCCCTGGGAGGACTAGCACAGATACGCAGTATTTT. The variable domain in full, with the rest retrieved from reference TRBV7-8 and TRBJ2-3, is GAGVSQSPRYKVAKRGQDVALRCDPISGHVSLFWYQQALGQGPEFLTYFQNEAQLDKSGLPSDRFFAERPEGSVSTLKIQRTQQEDSAVYLCASSLGLPGRTSTDTQYFGPGTRLTVL.

The chain couples TRBV6-5 to TRBJ2-1; 10 bases are shared with TRBD2. The CDR3 has 15 amino acids. Trimming cost V 6 bases and J 10 bases; bases outside gene matches: 12. Germline V gene lookup returns CDR1 MNHEY and CDR2 SVGAGI. CDR3 loop: CASSSLAGADVEQFF. CDR3 DNA: TGTGCCAGCAGCTCTCTAGCGGGAGCTGATGTGGAGCAGTTCTTC.

The CDR3 spells CASRDRGNSEAFF. The DNA of the CDR3 is TGTGCATCTAGGGACAGGGGTAATTCTGAAGCTTTCTTT. The chain employs TRBV24-1 and TRBJ1-1; 10 nucleotides agree with TRBD1. The CDR3 runs to 13 residues. CDR1 and CDR2 (germline): KGHDR, SFDVKD.

This clonotype turned up a few times. V gene TRBV6-5 combines with J gene TRBJ1-3, with 7 bases matching TRBD1. Losses at the gene ends were 2 bases for V and 4 bases for J; bases not matched to a gene: 2. In germline, CDR1 is MNHEY, CDR2 SVGAGI. CDR3 length equals 14 residues. CDR3 amino acids: CASSYRGPGNTIYF. CDR3 DNA: TGTGCCAGCAGTTACAGGGGGCCGGGAAACACCATATATTTT.

This clonotype has at least ten counts. The CDR3 DNA reads TGTGCCAGCAGCGGCGGACAGGGCATTGCAGATACGCAGTATTTT. Its protein product is CASSGGQGIADTQYF. The rearrangement links TRBV7-2 to TRBJ2-3; 8 nucleotides match TRBD1. This CDR3 is built from 15 residues. Trimming at V came to 5 bases and at J to 4 bases, leaving 8 bases not matched to a gene. The V gene's germline CDR1 is SGHTA and CDR2 FQGNSA.